The rows below give T cell receptor beta chains drawn from one sample of a study of post-analysis software for immune sequencing data. TCRdb independently ran MiXCR on the PCR reads; one entry per CDR3 protein. The table includes 400,000 to 500,000 distinct CDR3 sequences, 35% to 45% detected once. Source material: blood. Receptors were obtained from a girl aged 2 to 10 with multiple sclerosis. CDR3s include the opening cysteine and the closing phenylalanine or tryptophan. The order of the fields is clone size, D gene, V gene, J gene, CDR3 DNA, CDR3 protein. The D gene is left open where the match is weak. Rows give clone size only sometimes, using once, few, many, or a class for an expanded clone.

few,-,TRBV11-2,TRBJ1-2,TGTGCCAGCAGCTCCGAAGTAGGGGCACGGAACTATGGCTACACCTTC,CASSSEVGARNYGYTF
-,TRBD1,TRBV6-1,TRBJ1-5,TGTGCCAGCAGTCCAAGGACAGGGGCCTATTATAGCAATCAGCCCCAGCATTTT,CASSPRTGAYYSNQPQHF
-,-,TRBV3-1,TRBJ2-5,TGTGCCAGCAGCCAACCGGACTTCCAAGAGACCCAGTACTTC,CASSQPDFQETQYF
-,-,TRBV28,TRBJ2-2,TGTGCCAGCAGTTTAACGGGAAACACCGGGGAGCTGTTTTTT,CASSLTGNTGELFF
-,-,TRBV4-3,TRBJ2-7,TGCGCCAGCAGCCAAGTCGGCAGGTCCTACGAGCAGTACTTC,CASSQVGRSYEQYF
-,-,TRBV29-1,TRBJ2-3,TGCAGCCATATTGACAGGATCCAACACACAGATACGCAGTATTTT,CSHIDRIQHTDTQYF
-,-,TRBV10-3,TRBJ2-1,TGTGCCATCAGTGAGGGAGTGGGTGTGCAGTTCTTC,CAISEGVGVQFF
-,TRBD2,TRBV4-2,TRBJ2-1,TGTGCCAGCAGCCAGGGGACTAGCGGGCTGGAGCAGTTCTTC,CASSQGTSGLEQFF
-,-,TRBV7-9,TRBJ2-5,TGTGCCAGCAGTAGGCCGGGACGCCAAGAGACCCAGTACTTC,CASSRPGRQETQYF
-,TRBD1,TRBV12-3/TRBV12-4,TRBJ2-7,TGTGCCAGCGGGACCGACAGGGAGCTTTTCCACGAGCAGTACTTC,CASGTDRELFHEQYF
-,-,TRBV14,TRBJ2-5,TGTGCCAGCATCCGGCCGACAGTTTCCAAAGAGACCCAGTACTTC,CASIRPTVSKETQYF
-,-,TRBV21-1,TRBJ2-7,TGTGCCAGCAGCACGACAGAAGTTGGCTACGAGCAGTACTTC,CASSTTEVGYEQYF
-,TRBD2,TRBV5-1,TRBJ2-1,TGCGCCAGCAGCTCCAGACTAGCGGGAAAAAATGAGCAGTTCTTC,CASSSRLAGKNEQFF
-,TRBD1,TRBV12-3/TRBV12-4,TRBJ2-3,TGTGCCAGCAGTTTCATGGGGAGGACAGGGGGAACAGATACGCAGTATTTT,CASSFMGRTGGTDTQYF
few,TRBD2,TRBV20-1,TRBJ2-1,TGCAGTGCTCCGTGGACTAGCGGGGTGGAGGGATTCAATGAGCAGTTCTTC,CSAPWTSGVEGFNEQFF
-,TRBD1,TRBV28,TRBJ2-5,TGTGCCAGCAGCCCTATCGGACAGGGTATCTATGAGCAGTACTTC,CASSPIGQGIYEQYF
few,-,TRBV2,TRBJ2-7,TGTGCCAGCAGGGGTGACACCTACGAGCAGTACTTC,CASRGDTYEQYF
few,-,TRBV4-3,TRBJ1-1,TGCGCCAGCAGCCAAGATCCAGTTAACACTGAAGCTTTCTTT,CASSQDPVNTEAFF
-,-,TRBV28,TRBJ1-2,TGTGCCAGCAGCCCGGGTACAGAGACAATTAACTATGGCTACACCTTC,CASSPGTETINYGYTF
-,-,TRBV6-4,TRBJ2-3,TGTGCCAGCAGTGCTCGGATGGGGGGCCCCACAGATACGCAGTATTTT,CASSARMGGPTDTQYF
-,-,TRBV10-3,TRBJ1-6,TGTGCCATCAGTGAATCTGGGGGCAGGTCACCCCTCCACTTT,CAISESGGRSPLHF
few,-,TRBV5-1,TRBJ1-4,TGCGCCAGCAGTCGGGACGGGGAAAAACTGTTTTTT,CASSRDGEKLFF
-,-,TRBV28,TRBJ2-3,TGTGCCAGTTTCCGGGACCTAGCCGGGGATACGCAGTATTTT,CASFRDLAGDTQYF
few,-,TRBV7-3,TRBJ2-5,TGTGCCAGCAGCTTAGGTGGGGGTGGAGAGACCCAGTACTTC,CASSLGGGGETQYF
few,-,TRBV4-3,TRBJ2-7,TGCGCCAGCAGCCAAAGGACTGAAACCTACGAGCAGTACTTC,CASSQRTETYEQYF